What follows describes a single TCR beta chain. This entry comes from a study of blood T cell repertoires in COVID-19. Turning to the study itself: The analysed material was cDNA or gDNA that came from T cells, B-cell-depleted T cells, or PBMCs.

Participants, about 18 to 90 years old, spanned around 26 US areas. Profiled with immunoSEQ multiplex PCR; TCRdb holds only in-frame clones, not every one. Of under 200,000 clones in the sample, approximately 80% were seen once. The CDR3 covers 11 residues. CDR1 is LGHNT, CDR2 FRNRAP, per germline. The ends were cut back, 7 bases at V and 1 base at J, with 4 bases in the middle. The sequence was collected from a woman aged 55 to 70 who had recovered from COVID-19. The source material was PBMCs or T cells enriched from blood (not recorded which). The chain couples TRBV12-5 to TRBJ1-1; the D is unclear. CDR3: CASAQNTEAFF. CDR3 bases: TGTGCTAGTGCCCAGAACACTGAAGCTTTCTTT.